This T cell receptor (beta chain) was found in a study of regulatory T cells in long-lasting Graves disease. This clonotype has only a few counts. Antigen unknown. Investigators prepared the TCR beta libraries by applying iRepertoire HTBI primers and Arm-PCR of CDR3 regions. One entry per CDR3 protein, called by TCRdb with MiXCR from the multiplex PCR reads. This sample carries 450,000 to 600,000 distinct CDR3 sequences, approximately 13% of them seen once, and the ten largest clones take about 10%. Regarding time point: newly diagnosed GD, antithyroid drugs for less than 3 months. Following extraction of RNA from PBMCs, that RNA was used to make the TCR library. Study-level results: Preferential use of TRBV28, TRBJ1-2 and TRBJ2-5 was seen in persistent disease.

The CDR3 consists of 14 residues. The ends were cut back, 7 bases at V and 1 base at J, with 11 bases in the middle. This sample was shared with a second study, whose subject was T cells in Graves' hyperthyroidism and ophthalmopathy.

This receptor was identified in a man aged 25 to 40 with Graves disease. V usage is TRBV12-3 or TRBV12-4 and J usage is TRBJ2-1; the D is unclear. Sequencing was performed on peripheral blood mononuclear cells (PBMCs), taken at new diagnosis, from a patient treated with antithyroid drugs. The CDR3 DNA follows: TGTGCCAGCAACGGCAGTCCGTCCTACAATGAGCAGTTCTTC. This gives the protein CASNGSPSYNEQFF.